Each of the 2 T cell receptor beta chains below was sequenced from the same sample in a study of blood T cell repertoires in COVID-19. Measured with immunoSEQ multiplex PCR; TCRdb has only the in-frame clones, and not every one. The sample holds 200,000 to 250,000 clones, 80% to 90% seen once. The sample was PBMCs or T cells enriched from blood (not recorded which). The receptors stem from a woman in her forties with acute COVID-19.

The V gene is TRBV13, the J gene TRBJ2-1; 7 positions match TRBD2. Per the germline V gene, CDR1 is PRHDT and CDR2 is FYEKMQ (reference sequence). The CDR3 has 16 residues. After removal of 4 bases from V and 0 bases from J, the junction contained 6 bases not matched to a gene. As DNA, the CDR3 is TGTGCCAGCAGCTGGCCTAGCGGTAGCTCCTACAATGAGCAGTTCTTC. It specifies CASSWPSGSSYNEQFF.

The chain has TRBV5-4 and TRBJ2-7; D might be TRBD1 (5 bases). The germline V gene has CDR1 SGHNT and CDR2 YYREEE (reference sequence). The length of the CDR3 is 13 residues. V gave up 4 bases and J gave up 4 bases, with 12 bases separating them. The CDR3 nucleotides are TGTGCCAGCAGCCCAGGGTTATCGTACGAGCAGTACGTC. It yields the protein CASSPGLSYEQYV.